These 19 T cell receptor beta chains originate from one sample sequenced in a study of cytotoxic CD8 clonotypes in ibrutinib-treated CLL. Generated by immunoSEQ multiplex PCR, the TCRdb table keeps only in-frame clones and is missing some. The table records approximately 130,000 clones, less than 90% of them present only once. The source was PBMCs, collected after 24 months of ibrutinib treatment. These receptors came from a human donor with chronic lymphocytic leukemia.

The chain couples TRBV6-5 to TRBJ2-7, with 8 positions matching TRBD2. Losses at the gene ends were 11 bases for V and 5 bases for J; bases not matched to a gene: 8. Per germline, CDR1 MNHEY and CDR2 SVGAGI. The CDR3 contains 12 residues. CDR3 protein: CAPGGEMDEQYF. As DNA, the CDR3 is TGTGCCCCGGGGGGGGAAATGGACGAGCAGTACTTC.

This rearrangement joins TRBV6-5 to TRBJ1-1; no clear D gene. Germline V gene sequence: CDR1 MNHEY, CDR2 SVGAGI. V lost 2 bases and J 1 base, leaving 8 bases between the germline ends. This CDR3 has 14 residues. Here the CDR3 reads CASSYGRRNTEAFF. The CDR3 nucleotides are TGTGCCAGCAGTTACGGACGCAGGAACACTGAAGCTTTCTTT.

This chain joins TRBV30 and TRBJ2-4, with 13 bases lining up with TRBD2. This CDR3 spans 18 amino acids. The J segment lost 0 bases and the V segment lost 3 bases, leaving 8 bases of the junction unmatched. Germline-derived CDR1 and CDR2 are GTSNPN and SVGIG (reference sequence). CDR3: CAWRETSGGLLAKNIQYF. CDR3 bases: TGTGCCTGGAGGGAGACTAGCGGGGGGCTCTTAGCCAAAAACATTCAGTACTTC.

The chain combines TRBV7-2 with TRBJ2-7; D might be TRBD1 (5 bases). The germline CDR1 and CDR2 sequences are SGHTA and FQGNSA. With 5 bases removed from V and 4 bases from J, the gap between germline ends came to 27 bases. CDR3 length: 18 amino acids. In nucleotides, the CDR3 is TGTGCCAGCAGCAAAACAGGTCCTACCAACACCTGGGCTTACGAGCAGTACTTC. Translating it yields CASSKTGPTNTWAYEQYF.

This chain uses TRBV21-1 with TRBJ2-7; TRBD1 is the table's D call and was not checked against the DNA. TRBV21-1 is deemed a pseudogene. The CDR3 runs 18 residues. The CDR3 region has the DNA TGTGCCAGCAGCAAAACCGGGACAGGGGATTCCCTCGGCTGCGAGCAGTACTTC. Translation gives CASSKTGTGDSLGCEQYF.

The V call is TRBV7-6, the J call TRBJ2-2; 14 nucleotides agree with TRBD2. The germline gives CDR1 SGHVS, CDR2 FNYEAQ. The CDR3 covers 18 residues. V lost 3 bases and J lost 3; bases outside the gene matches: 6. The CDR3 bases are TGTGCCAGCAGCTTGACTAGCGGGGGGGCTTTGGACACCGGGGAGCTGTTTTTT. Its protein product is CASSLTSGGALDTGELFF.

The chain combines TRBV7-2 with TRBJ2-5; 12 bases are shared with TRBD2. CDR1 is SGHTA, CDR2 FQGNSA, per germline. This CDR3 contains 16 residues. The junction had 3 bases not matched to a gene; V was cut back by 2 bases and J by 2 bases. CDR3 coding DNA: TGTGCCAGCAGCTTACAACTAGCGGGGGGACAAGAGACCCAGTACTTC. This translates into CASSLQLAGGQETQYF.

The chain joins TRBV15 to TRBJ1-1; D ambiguous. CDR3 length equals 14 residues. V lost 3 bases, J lost 2 bases, and 10 bases lay in between. Germline-derived CDR1 and CDR2 are LNHNV and YYDKDF (reference sequence). The CDR3, as DNA: TGTGCCACCAGCAGGATTGGGCGAAACACTGAAGCTTTCTTT. Its translation: CATSRIGRNTEAFF.

V usage is TRBV2 and J usage is TRBJ2-3; D gene unclear. CDR3 length: 14 residues. Trimming cost V 4 bases and J 1 base, with 9 bases left between them. The V gene's germline CDR1 is SNHLY and CDR2 FYNNEI. DNA of the CDR3: TGTGCCAGCAGTGTTCGGTCAGGCACAGATACGCAGTATTTT. Amino acid sequence: CASSVRSGTDTQYF.

The chain uses TRBV10-3 and TRBJ1-1; D may be TRBD1 (6 bases). Germline CDR1 reads ENHRY; CDR2 reads SYGVKD. Trimming shortened V by 10 bases and J by 7 bases, and 16 bases separated the two germline ends. The CDR3 is 12 amino acids. CDR3 residues: CARPQGRGEAFF. The DNA of the CDR3 is TGTGCCAGACCCCAAGGCAGGGGTGAAGCTTTCTTT.

This clone has only a few counts. V usage is TRBV7-2 and J usage is TRBJ2-3; 8 positions agree with TRBD1. The CDR3 consists of 19 residues. CDR1 and CDR2 from the germline V gene are SGHTA and FQGNSA. With V trimmed by 5 bases and J by 1 base, 17 bases remained unmatched. The CDR3 sequence is CASSPTLSGGAQGTDTQYF. The CDR3 nucleotides are TGTGCCAGCAGCCCAACTCTCTCAGGGGGCGCCCAGGGCACAGATACGCAGTATTTT.

The V gene is TRBV2, the J gene TRBJ2-2; D not resolved. There are 14 residues in the CDR3. V was trimmed by 7 bases and J by 3 bases, leaving 12 bases between them. Germline-derived CDR1 and CDR2 are SNHLY and FYNNEI. The CDR3 DNA is TGTGCCAGCACCATTGTAAGGGACACCGGGGAGCTGTTTTTT. Translating it yields CASTIVRDTGELFF.

The chain recombines TRBV28 with TRBJ2-2; D is uncertain. This CDR3 comprises 15 residues. Per the germline V gene, CDR1 is MDHEN and CDR2 is SYDVKM. Trimming removed 2 bases from V and 0 bases from J, with 7 bases in between. In DNA form, the CDR3 reads TGTGCCAGCAGTTTACCGGGTTCGAACACCGGGGAGCTGTTTTTT. Amino acids: CASSLPGSNTGELFF.

The rearrangement uses TRBV28 and TRBJ1-2; 10 bases line up with TRBD1. CDR1 and CDR2 from the germline V gene are MDHEN and SYDVKM. The length of the CDR3 is 13 residues. J lost 14 bases, V lost 6 bases, and 12 bases had no gene match. The CDR3: CASRSRDRGSSTF. As DNA, the CDR3 is TGTGCCAGCAGATCCAGGGACAGGGGTTCCTCAACCTTC.

This chain uses TRBV6-1 with TRBJ2-7; D gene ambiguous. V shed 2 bases and J shed 3 bases, with 17 bases lying between them. The germline V gene has CDR1 MNHNS and CDR2 SASEGT. CDR3 length: 16 amino acids. The CDR3 DNA sequence: TGTGCCAGCAGTGAACCCGTTGGCGGCGAGATCTACGAGCAGTACTTC. Encoded protein: CASSEPVGGEIYEQYF.

The chain has TRBV5-4 and TRBJ2-1; TRBD1 agrees at 7 bases. This CDR3 is built from 15 residues. The V and J ends lost 4 bases and 3 bases, in that order; junction bases with no gene match: 7. CDR1 is SGHNT, CDR2 YYREEE, per germline (reference sequence). DNA for the CDR3: TGTGCCAGCAGCCCCGGGACAGACTACTACAATGAGCAGTTCTTC. Translation gives CASSPGTDYYNEQFF.

CDR3 region: CASSIDRRNGYTF. CDR3 coding DNA: TGTGCCAGTAGTATAGACAGGCGCAATGGCTACACCTTC. The genes are TRBV19 and TRBJ1-2; D gene unclear. The CDR3 extends over 13 amino acids. Germline V lookup: CDR1 LNHDA, CDR2 SQIVND (reference sequence). The V and J ends lost 0 bases and 6 bases respectively, with 8 bases between them.

The chain joins TRBV11-2 to TRBJ2-7, with a tentative D call TRBD2 (6 bases). Trimming left V 10 bases short and J 2 bases short, with 18 bases between. Germline V gene sequence: CDR1 SGHAT, CDR2 FQNNGV. This CDR3 has 14 residues. CDR3 bases: TGTGCCACCAGGGCCGGGGGTTCCCCCTACGAGCAGTACTTC. This encodes CATRAGGSPYEQYF.

The chain combines TRBV4-1 with TRBJ2-2; D possibly corresponds to TRBD1 (6 bases). The ends were cut back, 0 bases at V and 1 base at J, with 9 bases in the middle. Germline V gene data show CDR1 as MGHRA and CDR2 as YSYEKL. This CDR3 is 16 amino acids long. The CDR3 sequence is CASSQEYRVNTGELFF. In DNA form, the CDR3 reads TGCGCCAGCAGCCAAGAATACAGGGTGAACACCGGGGAGCTGTTTTTT.